A selection of T cell receptor beta chains follows, all from one sample in a study of blood T cell repertoires in COVID-19. The table came from immunoSEQ multiplex PCR; TCRdb's copy has only in-frame clones and leaves some out. There are 250,000 to 350,000 clones in the sample; around 88% occur only once, and 6.9% lies in the top ten. The sequenced sample consisted of peripheral blood. Every receptor here comes from a woman aged 25-40 years who had recovered from COVID-19. CDR3s include the opening cysteine and the closing phenylalanine or tryptophan. D genes are given only for firm matches. A clone size is listed for some rows: how often the clone was seen (once, few, many), or a class if it is expanded.

d_call	v_call	j_call	clone_size	cdr3_aa	cdr3_nt
NA	TRBV7-9	TRBJ2-2	NA	CASSLSRWVADTGELFF	TGTGCCAGCAGCCTTAGTCGGTGGGTAGCGGACACCGGGGAGCTGTTTTTT
TRBD1	TRBV28	TRBJ1-3	NA	CASSLGDREQNTIYF	TGTGCCAGCAGTTTGGGGGACAGGGAGCAAAACACCATATATTTT
NA	TRBV28	TRBJ2-3	NA	CASTYLGESTDTQYF	TGTGCCAGCACCTACCTCGGGGAGAGCACAGATACGCAGTATTTT
NA	TRBV19	TRBJ1-2	NA	CASSREGFGYGYTF	TGTGCCAGTAGTAGGGAGGGGTTCGGCTATGGCTACACCTTC
TRBD1	TRBV4-1	TRBJ1-6	NA	CASSRYDRGPSPLHF	TGCGCCAGCAGCCGCTACGACAGGGGGCCTTCACCCCTCCACTTT
TRBD1	TRBV5-8	TRBJ2-7	NA	CASSSDRGREQYF	TGTGCCAGCAGCTCAGACAGGGGGCGCGAGCAGTACTTC
NA	TRBV11-2	TRBJ1-1	NA	CASSFSGADTEAFF	TGTGCCAGCAGCTTCTCAGGGGCCGACACTGAAGCTTTCTTT
TRBD1	TRBV28	TRBJ1-5	NA	CASTRSGTGYISTQPQHF	TGTGCCAGCACCCGATCCGGGACAGGATATATTTCCACTCAGCCCCAGCATTTT
NA	TRBV19	TRBJ1-5	once	CASSINGRSNQPQHF	TGTGCCAGTAGTATAAATGGCAGAAGCAATCAGCCCCAGCATTTT
NA	TRBV5-4	TRBJ1-1	once	CASTQGQGTEAFF	TGTGCCAGCACGCAGGGGCAGGGGACTGAAGCTTTCTTT
NA	TRBV3-1/TRBV3-2	TRBJ2-5	NA	CASSQGELQETQYF	TGTGCCAGCAGCCAAGGAGAACTACAAGAGACCCAGTACTTC
TRBD2	TRBV28	TRBJ2-1	NA	CASSLDGTSGHNEQFF	TGTGCCAGCAGCTTGGACGGGACTAGTGGCCACAATGAGCAGTTCTTC
TRBD1	TRBV19	TRBJ1-1	NA	CASSIDRDTEAFF	TGTGCCAGTAGTATCGACAGGGATACTGAAGCTTTCTTT
TRBD2	TRBV5-1	TRBJ2-3	NA	CASSREGDTQYF	TGCGCCAGCAGCCGGGAGGGGGATACGCAGTATTTT
NA	TRBV16	TRBJ1-2	NA	CASSQSAGVGGYTF	TGTGCCAGCAGCCAATCGGCAGGGGTTGGCGGCTACACCTTC
TRBD2	TRBV5-8	TRBJ2-5	NA	CASVLAGNQETQYF	TGTGCCAGCGTGTTAGCGGGGAACCAAGAGACCCAGTACTTC
NA	TRBV7-2	TRBJ2-7	NA	CASSLGGFLSYEQYF	TGTGCCAGCAGCTTAGGAGGGTTCCTCTCCTACGAGCAGTACTTC
TRBD2	TRBV28	TRBJ2-5	NA	CASTWGGQETQYF	TGTGCCAGCACCTGGGGGGGACAAGAGACCCAGTACTTC
NA	TRBV11-2	TRBJ2-2	NA	CASSGLPGLHSTGELFF	TGTGCCAGCAGCGGCCTCCCAGGGTTGCATAGCACCGGGGAGCTGTTTTTT
NA	TRBV5-6	TRBJ2-2	NA	CASSLAVGVLLQTGELFF	TGTGCCAGCAGCTTGGCCGTAGGGGTTCTTTTACAGACCGGGGAGCTGTTTTTT
NA	TRBV14	TRBJ1-6	NA	CASNGQLTSPLHF	TGTGCCAGCAACGGACAGCTTACTTCACCCCTCCACTTT
NA	TRBV5-1	TRBJ1-1	once	CASKKQNTEAFF	TGCGCCAGCAAGAAACAGAACACTGAAGCTTTCTTT
TRBD1	TRBV11-2	TRBJ2-7	NA	CASSLMGTVLGAEQYF	TGTGCCAGCAGCTTAATGGGGACAGTCCTGGGCGCCGAGCAGTACTTC
NA	TRBV7-2	TRBJ1-2	NA	CASSSAGLGYGYTF	TGTGCCAGCAGCTCGGCAGGATTAGGCTATGGCTACACCTTC
NA	TRBV14	TRBJ1-3	NA	CASSQGGSGNTIYF	TGTGCCAGCAGCCAAGGAGGCTCTGGAAACACCATATATTTT
TRBD2	TRBV4-2	TRBJ2-5	NA	CASSQGYGTSQETQYF	TGTGCCAGCAGCCAAGGGTATGGGACTAGCCAAGAGACCCAGTACTTC
TRBD2	TRBV19	TRBJ2-7	NA	CASSWTSATYEQYF	TGTGCCAGTAGTTGGACTAGCGCGACCTACGAGCAGTACTTC
NA	TRBV5-1	TRBJ1-2	once	CASTFREGYGYTF	TGCGCCAGCACCTTCAGGGAGGGCTATGGCTACACCTTC
NA	TRBV7-9	TRBJ1-1	NA	CASSLSQVSPSEAFF	TGTGCCAGCAGCTTAAGTCAGGTGTCTCCTTCTGAAGCTTTCTTT
TRBD1	TRBV5-1	TRBJ2-7	NA	CASSLSWTGQTYEQYF	TGCGCCAGCAGCTTGTCCTGGACAGGGCAGACCTACGAGCAGTACTTC
TRBD1	TRBV2	TRBJ2-7	NA	CASSEDRGPYEQYF	TGTGCCAGCAGTGAAGACAGGGGGCCCTACGAGCAGTACTTC
TRBD1	TRBV27	TRBJ2-5	NA	CASSLGTGRETQYF	TGTGCCAGCAGTCTCGGGACAGGGCGGGAGACCCAGTACTTC
TRBD1	TRBV12-3/TRBV12-4	TRBJ2-7	few	CASSRQGIEQYF	TGTGCCAGCAGTCGACAGGGTATCGAGCAGTACTTC
TRBD1	TRBV30	TRBJ2-7	NA	CAWNDRGGHEQYF	TGTGCCTGGAACGACAGGGGTGGTCACGAGCAGTACTTC
TRBD2	TRBV19	TRBJ2-1	NA	CASSIIPRGGYNEQFF	TGTGCCAGTAGTATTATCCCGCGGGGGGGCTACAATGAGCAGTTCTTC
TRBD1	TRBV18	TRBJ2-2	NA	CASSPVQGTTGELFF	TGTGCCAGCTCACCGGTACAGGGGACCACCGGGGAGCTGTTTTTT
NA	TRBV6-2/TRBV6-3	TRBJ1-5	NA	CASSYGAIDQPQHF	TGTGCCAGCAGTTACGGGGCAATAGATCAGCCCCAGCATTTT
NA	TRBV7-2	TRBJ2-7	NA	CASSSGDNTYEQYF	TGTGCCAGCAGCTCCGGGGACAATACCTACGAGCAGTACTTC
TRBD1	TRBV29-1	TRBJ2-1	NA	CSAEEGQGARYNEQFF	TGCAGCGCCGAGGAGGGACAGGGGGCACGATACAATGAGCAGTTCTTC
TRBD1	TRBV5-6	TRBJ2-7	once	CASSSPLTGTGWYEQYF	TGTGCCAGCAGCTCCCCTCTAACCGGGACAGGGTGGTACGAGCAGTACTTC